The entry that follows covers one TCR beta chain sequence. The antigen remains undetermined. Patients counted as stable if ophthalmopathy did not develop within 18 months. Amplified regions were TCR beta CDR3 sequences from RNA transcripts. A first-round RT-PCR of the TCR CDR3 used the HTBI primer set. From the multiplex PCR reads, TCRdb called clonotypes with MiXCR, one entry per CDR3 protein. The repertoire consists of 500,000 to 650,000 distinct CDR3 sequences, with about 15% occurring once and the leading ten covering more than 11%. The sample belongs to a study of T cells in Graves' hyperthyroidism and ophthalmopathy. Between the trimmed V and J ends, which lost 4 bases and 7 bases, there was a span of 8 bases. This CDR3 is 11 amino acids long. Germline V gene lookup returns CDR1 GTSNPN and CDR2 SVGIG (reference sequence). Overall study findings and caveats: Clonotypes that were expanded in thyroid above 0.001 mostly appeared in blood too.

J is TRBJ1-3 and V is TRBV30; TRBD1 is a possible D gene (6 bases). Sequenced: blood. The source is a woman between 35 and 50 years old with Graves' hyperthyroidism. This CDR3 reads CAWMRGNTIYF. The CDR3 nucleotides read TGTGCCTGGATGAGGGGGAACACCATATATTTT.